The 9 T cell receptor beta chains in this list originate from one sample, sequenced in a study of T-cell memory formation after mild COVID-19. TCRdb redid the calling of the 5' RACE reads with MiXCR, one entry per CDR3 protein. The data show about 82,000 distinct CDR3 sequences, about an eighth seen once. The sample consisted of PBMCs or a T cell subset sorted from them (not recorded which). The receptors were sampled from an adult woman who had mild COVID-19 (a few samples of this study predate the infection). Cell type and time point are not known.

This clonotype was detected only a few times. V gene TRBV7-9 combines with J gene TRBJ2-1; 8 bases agree with TRBD2. The trim removed 5 bases at V and 6 bases at J, leaving 9 bases unmatched. Germline CDR1 is SEHNR and CDR2 is FQNEAQ (reference sequence). The CDR3 covers 15 residues. CDR3 region: CASSTGLGGPNEQFF. Here the CDR3 DNA reads TGTGCCAGCAGCACGGGACTAGGGGGTCCCAATGAGCAGTTCTTC.

The chain is built from TRBV29-1 and TRBJ1-1; no reliable D call. This CDR3 has 10 residues. Germline CDR1 and CDR2: SQVTM and ANQGSEA. Trimming removed 0 bases from V and 12 bases from J, with 8 bases in between. The CDR3 DNA is TGCAGCGTTGAAGATCGGCGCCCTTTCTTT. Translating gives CSVEDRRPFF. Filled out from reference TRBV29-1 and TRBJ1-1, the complete variable domain reads SAVISQKPSRDICQRGTSLTIQCQVDSQVTMMFWYRQQPGQSLTLIATANQGSEATYESGFVIDKFPISRPNLTFSTLTVSNMSPEDSSIYLCSVEDRRPFFGQGTRLTVV.

This clonotype appeared a few times. The chain employs TRBV6-6 and TRBJ2-7; TRBD2 is a possible D gene (6 bases). The CDR3 has 15 residues. V lost 4 bases to trimming and J lost 1 base, with 14 bases between them. Germline V gives CDR1 MNHNY, CDR2 SVGAGI (reference sequence). The CDR3 protein is CASSSGADISYEQYF. CDR3 DNA sequence: TGTGCCAGCAGTTCGGGAGCGGACATTTCCTACGAGCAGTACTTC.

The rearrangement uses TRBV2 and TRBJ1-2; D not certain. This CDR3 has 12 amino acids. Trimming removed 4 bases at V and 6 bases at J, with 9 bases between. Germline CDR1 SNHLY, CDR2 FYNNEI. The CDR3: CASSVSGHGYTF. The CDR3 DNA reads TGTGCCAGCAGTGTATCTGGGCATGGCTACACCTTC. Variable domain in full (rest from reference TRBV2 and TRBJ1-2): EPEVTQTPSHQVTQMGQEVILRCVPISNHLYFYWYRQILGQKVEFLVSFYNNEISEKSEIFDDQFSVERPDGSNFTLKIRSTKLEDSAMYFCASSVSGHGYTFGSGTRLTVV.

This clonotype showed up just a few times. The rearrangement links TRBV11-2 to TRBJ2-7; D unclear. Looked up from germline, CDR1 is SGHAT and CDR2 is FQNNGV. The length of the CDR3 is 14 residues. V was cut by 2 bases and J by 2 bases, with 10 bases left in between. CDR3 sequence reads: CASSLLWQPYEQYF. In DNA form, the CDR3 reads TGTGCCAGCAGCTTATTATGGCAGCCCTACGAGCAGTACTTC.

The gene calls are TRBV7-6 and TRBJ2-7; 10 nucleotides agree with TRBD1. With 6 bases clipped from V and 4 bases from J, the junction kept 9 bases outside the gene matches. Germline loops: CDR1 SGHVS, CDR2 FNYEAQ. There are 15 residues in the CDR3. CDR3 loop: CASREGTGVGYEQYF. The DNA for the CDR3 is TGTGCCAGCAGGGAAGGGACAGGGGTCGGGTACGAGCAGTACTTC.

Many counts were recorded for this clonotype. The chain has TRBV29-1 and TRBJ2-5, with TRBD2 matching over 10 bases. From germline, CDR1 is SQVTM and CDR2 ANQGSEA. CDR3 length: 13 amino acids. The CDR3 reads CSSWTSGEETQYF. The CDR3, as DNA: TGCAGTTCTTGGACTAGCGGTGAAGAGACCCAGTACTTC.

This clonotype turned up a few times. The gene calls are TRBV5-6 and TRBJ2-7; 8 bases fit TRBD1. CDR1 SGHDT and CDR2 YYEEEE come from the germline V gene. Germline trimming cut 1 base from V and 3 bases from J; bases unmatched to any gene: 3. The CDR3 spans 14 residues. This CDR3 is CASSLIQGVYEQYF. In DNA, the CDR3 is TGTGCCAGCAGCTTGATACAGGGGGTCTACGAGCAGTACTTC.

The chain joins TRBV3-1 to TRBJ2-7; no clear D. Looked up from germline, CDR1 is LGHDT and CDR2 is YNNKEL (reference sequence). This CDR3 comprises 12 residues. Between the trimmed V and J ends, which lost 0 bases and 3 bases, there was a span of 3 bases. The CDR3 nucleotides read TGTGCCAGCAGCCAAGAACACTACGAGCAGTACTTC. Translated, it gives CASSQEHYEQYF.